A single T cell receptor beta chain is shown here with its context. Its cognate antigen is unknown. CDR3 size: 14 residues. CDR1 is SGHRS and CDR2 is YFSETQ in the germline V gene. V was shortened by 4 bases and J by 6 bases, with 15 bases between the two germline ends. This sample is part of a study of cytomegalovirus exposure and HLA in healthy donors. Background on the study: Across 300 to 400 genotyped donors, roughly 85% landed in the Caucasian-associated ancestry cluster.

Study-wide results and caveats: 87-base-pair reads could not separate some V segments, including TRBV6-2 and TRBV6-3. It was reportedly the case that the classifier diagnosed cytomegalovirus status with high specificity and sensitivity. Presence/absence analyses rested on an assumption that sequencing depth was roughly uniform across donors.

13 Jbeta primers and 60 Vbeta primers were used for the PCR. Measured with immunoSEQ multiplex PCR; TCRdb has only the in-frame clones, and not every one. The table lists 130,000 or so clones, approximately 70% of them singletons. The sequencing sample was made of PBMCs. This TCR was recovered from a woman aged 55-75 years in good health and CMV-seronegative. V usage is TRBV5-1 and J usage is TRBJ2-3, with a weak D call TRBD2 (5 bases). DNA for the CDR3: TGCGCCAGCAGCCTAAGGACTGGGATTGATACGCAGTATTTT. Its protein product is CASSLRTGIDTQYF.